This TCR beta chain was captured in a study of T cells in Graves' hyperthyroidism and ophthalmopathy. RNA transcripts were the template for amplifying TCR beta CDR3 regions. The TCR CDR3 first-round RT-PCR relied on the HTBI primer set. TCRdb re-analysed the multiplex PCR reads in MiXCR, keeping a single row per CDR3 protein. In the table there are approximately 720,000 distinct CDR3 sequences, roughly a sixth of which are singletons. The trim removed 6 bases at V and 5 bases at J, leaving 19 bases unmatched. Germline-derived CDR1 and CDR2 are LGHDT and YNNKEL (reference sequence). The CDR3 has 18 amino acids.

The rearrangement uses TRBV3-1 and TRBJ2-5; 9 positions match TRBD1. This receptor was taken from a woman aged 45-59 years with Graves' hyperthyroidism that later progressed to Graves' ophthalmopathy. The sample was blood. The DNA for the CDR3 is TGTGCCAGCAGACTCGTGGGGACCCGGGACAGGGAAATGGAGACCCAGTACTTC. Translated: CASRLVGTRDREMETQYF.